Each of the 30 T cell receptor beta chains below was sequenced from the same sample in a study of beta chain features in type 1 diabetes. General study results and limits: In every one of the four CD4+ subsets, TCRB CDR3s were moderately but significantly shorter in Type 1 diabetes patients.

Every bit of the isolated RNA underwent reverse transcription, so sequencing read expressed TCRB transcripts. Sequenced by immunoSEQ multiplex PCR; TCRdb stores in-frame clones only, minus some. The sample carries about 52,000 clones, 42% recorded once. Their antigen targets remain unknown. Sequences were obtained from Tregs from blood. The receptors shown here come from a man under 40 with type 1 diabetes.

The rearrangement uses TRBV7-9 and TRBJ1-1; 7 nucleotides agree with TRBD1. V was clipped by 4 bases and J by 11 bases; unmatched bases: 4. The germline CDR1 and CDR2 sequences are SEHNR and FQNEAQ (reference sequence). This CDR3 spans 11 amino acids. Here the CDR3 reads CASSSTGFAFF. CDR3 bases: TGTGCCAGCAGCTCGACAGGGTTTGCTTTCTTT.

This chain connects TRBV15 to TRBJ1-5; D gene uncertain. Germline V gene sequence: CDR1 LNHNV, CDR2 YYDKDF (reference sequence). V lost 1 base and J 6 bases, leaving 10 bases between the germline ends. The CDR3 is 14 residues long. The CDR3 DNA follows: TGTGCCACCAGCAGAGTCGGGGTCAGTCAGCCCCAGCATTTT. Translating gives CATSRVGVSQPQHF.

The chain is built from TRBV29-1 and TRBJ1-1; D call uncertain. Trimming cost V 4 bases and J 3 bases, with 15 bases left between them. The CDR3 sequence is 14 residues long. Germline lookup yields CDR1 SQVTM and CDR2 ANQGSEA. For the CDR3, the DNA is TGCAGCGTTGTTCGTGGCAATCGGGACACTGAAGCTTTCTTT. This codes for CSVVRGNRDTEAFF. The full variable domain, its missing parts supplied by reference TRBV29-1 and TRBJ1-1, is SAVISQKPSRDICQRGTSLTIQCQVDSQVTMMFWYRQQPGQSLTLIATANQGSEATYESGFVIDKFPISRPNLTFSTLTVSNMSPEDSSIYLCSVVRGNRDTEAFFGQGTRLTVV.

V usage is TRBV6-6 and J usage is TRBJ2-1; TRBD2 matches 11 bases. This CDR3 spans 14 amino acids. After removal of 8 bases from V and 9 bases from J, the junction contained 9 bases not matched to a gene. Germline V gene lookup returns CDR1 MNHNY and CDR2 SVGAGI (reference sequence). This CDR3 reads CASLTSGSSGEQFF. The DNA for the CDR3 is TGTGCCAGCTTAACTAGCGGGAGTTCTGGTGAGCAGTTCTTC.

This clone was seen only a few times. Written as DNA, the CDR3 is TGTGCCAGCAGTTTGCAGACAGGGCTGTGGTACTTC. Translation gives CASSLQTGLWYF. This chain connects TRBV28 to TRBJ2-5; 7 nucleotides align to TRBD1. The length of the CDR3 is 12 residues. Germline V gene lookup returns CDR1 MDHEN and CDR2 SYDVKM. Unmatched junction bases numbered 8, after V lost 3 bases and J lost 13 bases.

This clone turned up a few times. This chain connects TRBV6-6 to TRBJ2-3; TRBD2 aligns across 7 bases. Germline V gene lookup returns CDR1 MNHNY and CDR2 SVGAGI (reference sequence). The junction had 7 bases not matched to a gene; V was cut back by 0 bases and J by 4 bases. The CDR3 covers 16 residues. The CDR3 DNA is TGTGCCAGCAGTTACTCTGGCGGGAGAGGCGCAGATACGCAGTATTTT. Protein product: CASSYSGGRGADTQYF.

The gene calls are TRBV6-1 and TRBJ2-1; 8 bases agree with TRBD1. CDR1 and CDR2 from the germline V gene are MNHNS and SASEGT. The CDR3 extends over 13 amino acids. The V segment lost 3 bases and the J segment 9 bases; nucleotides outside the gene matches: 4. The CDR3 coding sequence is TGTGCCAGCAGTGATCAGGGGGCTGGTGAGCAGTTCTTC. It translates to CASSDQGAGEQFF.

This clone has a handful of counts. The CDR3 loop is CAWSQASGAQPQHF. The CDR3, as DNA: TGTGCCTGGAGTCAAGCCTCAGGGGCTCAGCCCCAGCATTTT. The chain is built from TRBV30 and TRBJ1-5; maybe TRBD1 (6 bases). Germline values: CDR1 GTSNPN, CDR2 SVGIG (reference sequence). This CDR3 comprises 14 residues. Trimming pared 2 bases from V and 6 bases from J, leaving 14 bases between.

The chain combines TRBV7-2 with TRBJ1-2; 7 positions agree with TRBD1. The ends lost 5 bases at V and 7 bases at J; junction bases unmatched: 7. CDR3 length: 13 amino acids. CDR1 is SGHTA and CDR2 is FQGNSA in the germline V gene. The CDR3 nucleotides read TGTGCCAGCAGCGCCGGGGGACAGCTTGGCTACACCTTC. It codes for CASSAGGQLGYTF.

This clone was picked up a small number of times. The chain carries TRBV6-5 and TRBJ2-7; D may be TRBD2 (6 bases). With 5 bases removed from V and 1 base from J, the gap between germline ends came to 15 bases. CDR1 is MNHEY, CDR2 SVGAGI, per germline. The CDR3 covers 15 residues. The CDR3 loop is CASSRATGLSYEQYF. The DNA of the CDR3 is TGTGCCAGCAGTAGGGCTACGGGACTTTCCTACGAGCAGTACTTC.

J is TRBJ2-7 and V is TRBV7-2; D unresolved. The CDR3 is 13 amino acids. Trimming stripped 1 base from V and 3 bases from J, with 7 bases between. Germline CDR1 reads SGHTA; CDR2 reads FQGNSA. The CDR3, as DNA: TGTGCCAGCAGCTTAGGGCAGTTCTACGAGCAGTACTTC. Translation gives CASSLGQFYEQYF. Full variable domain (missing parts from reference TRBV7-2 and TRBJ2-7): GAGVSQSPSNKVTEKGKDVELRCDPISGHTALYWYRQSLGQGLEFLIYFQGNSAPDKSGLPSDRFSAERTGGSVSTLTIQRTQQEDSAVYLCASSLGQFYEQYFGPGTRLTVT.

In this sample, this clone turned up a few times. The CDR3 coding sequence is TGTGCCAGCAGTTCTGACAGGGGTAGCTCCTACGAGCAGTACTTC. This sequence encodes CASSSDRGSSYEQYF. The chain carries TRBV2 and TRBJ2-7; 8 bases match TRBD1. The germline gives CDR1 SNHLY, CDR2 FYNNEI. Trimming at V came to 5 bases and at J to 0 bases, leaving 6 bases not matched to a gene. This CDR3 has 15 amino acids. The full variable domain, in which reference TRBV2 and TRBJ2-7 provide the parts outside the CDR3, is EPEVTQTPSHQVTQMGQEVILRCVPISNHLYFYWYRQILGQKVEFLVSFYNNEISEKSEIFDDQFSVERPDGSNFTLKIRSTKLEDSAMYFCASSSDRGSSYEQYFGPGTRLTVT.

This sequence joins TRBV12-5 and TRBJ1-5; D might be TRBD1 (6 bases). Trimming removed 1 base at V and 6 bases at J, with 10 bases between. Per germline, CDR1 LGHNT and CDR2 FRNRAP. The CDR3 has 14 amino acids. CDR3 region: CASGLGGLGQPQHF. CDR3 nucleotides: TGTGCTAGTGGTTTGGGGGGGCTTGGTCAGCCCCAGCATTTT.

This chain connects TRBV7-9 to TRBJ2-7; D gene ambiguous. Trimming left V 5 bases short and J 2 bases short, with 13 bases between. Germline values: CDR1 SEHNR, CDR2 FQNEAQ (reference sequence). The CDR3 is 14 residues long. The CDR3 DNA reads TGTGCCAGCAGCCCCAATGGAGTGGCCTACGAGCAGTACTTC. Translating it yields CASSPNGVAYEQYF.

This clone was detected only a few times. The rearrangement joins TRBV28 to TRBJ1-1; TRBD1 is a possible D gene (5 bases). Trimming pared 7 bases from V and 4 bases from J, leaving 16 bases between. Germline CDR1 reads MDHEN; CDR2 reads SYDVKM. The CDR3 is 14 amino acids. As DNA, the CDR3 is TGTGCCAGCACTCGGGGGAGAGGGTTCACTGAAGCTTTCTTT. Translating it yields CASTRGRGFTEAFF.

This chain connects TRBV5-1 to TRBJ2-5; D is ambiguous. Germline CDR1 reads SGHRS; CDR2 reads YFSETQ. The CDR3 is made up of 15 amino acids. With 0 bases removed from V and 5 bases from J, the gap between germline ends came to 14 bases. CDR3 bases: TGCGCCAGCAGCTTGGAACCCAGACTTAGGGAGACCCAGTACTTC. It translates to CASSLEPRLRETQYF. The complete variable domain, with remaining parts taken from reference TRBV5-1 and TRBJ2-5, reads KAGVTQTPRYLIKTRGQQVTLSCSPISGHRSVSWYQQTPGQGLQFLFEYFSETQRNKGNFPGRFSGRQFSNSRSEMNVSTLELGDSALYLCASSLEPRLRETQYFGPGTRLLVL.

The chain has TRBV28 and TRBJ1-2; D perhaps matches TRBD1 (5 bases). V was shortened by 5 bases and J by 8 bases, with 18 bases between the two germline ends. CDR3 length: 14 residues. Germline CDR1 reads MDHEN; CDR2 reads SYDVKM. This CDR3 is CASSLTGAGQGYTF. The CDR3 DNA reads as TGTGCCAGCAGTCTCACTGGGGCAGGGCAAGGCTACACCTTC.

The chain carries TRBV4-1 and TRBJ1-2, with D unclear. V was cut by 3 bases and J by 1 base, with 6 bases left in between. Germline V CDR1 and CDR2: MGHRA, YSYEKL. CDR3 length equals 13 residues. CDR3 bases: TGCGCCAGCAGCCACGGAGATAACTATGGCTACACCTTC. Translated: CASSHGDNYGYTF.

The chain is built from TRBV15 and TRBJ2-2, with D perhaps matching TRBD1 (6 bases). The V end lost 3 bases, the J end lost 6 bases, and 11 bases lay between the germline ends. The CDR3 is 14 amino acids. Germline V gives CDR1 LNHNV, CDR2 YYDKDF (reference sequence). The CDR3 DNA reads as TGTGCCACCAGCAGGACAGGCGTGGCCGGGGAGCTGTTTTTT. It is translated as CATSRTGVAGELFF.

J is TRBJ1-2 and V is TRBV18; D gene uncertain. Per germline, CDR1 KGHSH and CDR2 LQKENI. This CDR3 is 14 amino acids long. V lost 4 bases and J lost 4, with 13 bases in between. CDR3: CASSLSTGVYGYTF. The DNA for the CDR3 is TGTGCCAGCTCACTATCAACGGGTGTCTATGGCTACACCTTC.

The chain carries TRBV5-1 and TRBJ2-2, with TRBD1 matching over 9 bases. Germline V lookup: CDR1 SGHRS, CDR2 YFSETQ. The CDR3 is made up of 15 amino acids. Trimming took 4 bases from V and 4 from J; bases not matched to a gene: 5. CDR3 amino acids: CASSIQGATTGELFF. DNA for the CDR3: TGCGCCAGCAGCATACAGGGGGCGACCACCGGGGAGCTGTTTTTT.

The chain combines TRBV5-1 with TRBJ2-3, with D unresolved. V lost 6 bases and J 3 bases, leaving 11 bases between the germline ends. The CDR3 is 13 amino acids. CDR1 is SGHRS, CDR2 YFSETQ, per germline. The chain's CDR3 is CASTPPGTDTQYF. In DNA, the CDR3 is TGCGCCAGCACCCCCCCCGGGACAGATACGCAGTATTTT.

The V and J genes are TRBV6-6 and TRBJ1-1; the match to TRBD1 covers 7 bases. CDR1 MNHNY and CDR2 SVGAGI come from the germline V gene (reference sequence). The CDR3 contains 15 residues. V gave up 4 bases and J gave up 5 bases; unmatched junction bases: 10. CDR3 in DNA: TGTGCCAGCAGTTTCGGGGACAGCTCTACTACTGAAGCTTTCTTT. This sequence encodes CASSFGDSSTTEAFF.

This sequence joins TRBV18 and TRBJ2-2; TRBD1 agrees at 9 bases. CDR3 size: 16 residues. V lost 3 bases to trimming and J lost 2 bases; unmatched junction nucleotides: 4. Germline CDR1 KGHSH, CDR2 LQKENI. CDR3 region: CASSPWTGVNTGELFF. In nucleotides, the CDR3 is TGTGCCAGCTCACCCTGGACAGGGGTAAACACCGGGGAGCTGTTTTTT.

This clone was counted only a few times. The rearrangement joins TRBV6-6 to TRBJ2-7, with TRBD2 identical over 7 bases. From germline, CDR1 is MNHNY and CDR2 SVGAGI (reference sequence). J gave up 6 bases and V 7 bases, and 9 bases lay outside the gene matches. CDR3 length: 13 amino acids. CDR3 nucleotide sequence: TGTGCCAGCAAAAAGCGGGACTACGGCGAGCAGTACTTC. It translates to CASKKRDYGEQYF.

V usage is TRBV19 and J usage is TRBJ2-7, with TRBD2 matching 9 bases. Germline trimming cut 4 bases from V and 0 bases from J; bases unmatched to any gene: 16. The CDR3 runs to 19 residues. Germline V gene sequence: CDR1 LNHDA, CDR2 SQIVND (reference sequence). The CDR3 sequence: CASSTLNGAGGHYSYEQYF. The CDR3 DNA follows: TGTGCCAGTAGTACCTTAAACGGAGCGGGAGGACACTACTCCTACGAGCAGTACTTC.

This clone was detected only a few times. The V and J genes are TRBV18 and TRBJ2-2; D is perhaps TRBD2 (6 bases). Trimming removed 2 bases from V and 5 bases from J, with 9 bases in between. Germline assignment: CDR1 KGHSH and CDR2 LQKENI. CDR3 length: 14 residues. CDR3 sequence (DNA): TGTGCCAGCTCACCAGAGCGGGTTACCGGGGAGCTGTTTTTT. This codes for CASSPERVTGELFF.

The chain links TRBV7-9 to TRBJ1-2; D is unresolved. In germline, CDR1 is SEHNR, CDR2 FQNEAQ (reference sequence). V lost 1 base to trimming and J lost 5 bases, with 5 bases between them. The CDR3 spans 12 residues. CDR3 bases: TGTGCCAGCAGCTTAGACGGGTATGGCTACACCTTC. It codes for CASSLDGYGYTF.

J is TRBJ2-2 and V is TRBV5-4; 7 bases map to TRBD1. Looked up from germline, CDR1 is SGHNT and CDR2 is YYREEE (reference sequence). The CDR3 is 16 residues long. After removal of 3 bases from V and 4 bases from J, the junction contained 9 bases not matched to a gene. CDR3 protein: CASSSWTGGGTGELFF. The CDR3 coding sequence is TGTGCCAGCAGCTCCTGGACAGGCGGCGGCACCGGGGAGCTGTTTTTT.

The chain carries TRBV7-2 and TRBJ1-5; possible D gene TRBD1, 5 bases. V dropped 3 bases and J dropped 2 bases, with 8 bases sitting between them. The germline gives CDR1 SGHTA, CDR2 FQGNSA. CDR3 size: 14 residues. CDR3: CASSFIRGNQPQHF. In DNA, the CDR3 is TGTGCCAGCAGCTTTATCAGGGGCAATCAGCCCCAGCATTTT. Based on the CDR3 plus reference TRBV7-2 and TRBJ1-5, the full variable domain is GAGVSQSPSNKVTEKGKDVELRCDPISGHTALYWYRQSLGQGLEFLIYFQGNSAPDKSGLPSDRFSAERTGGSVSTLTIQRTQQEDSAVYLCASSFIRGNQPQHFGDGTRLSIL.